These T cell receptor beta chains were read from a single sample in a study of T cell repertoires in cytomegalovirus infection. From the reads, TCRdb called clonotypes with MiXCR, one entry per CDR3 protein. The sample lists some 500,000 distinct CDR3 sequences, just under 40% occurring once. These receptors are not linked to any known antigen. The material was cultured PBMCs, obtained from culture after CMV antigen stimulation. The receptors come from a human donor in good health (CMV status not recorded). Some clones in this sample may be carry-over from other donors' samples. Both conserved end residues are part of each CDR3. The D gene is left open where the match is weak. A clone size is listed for some rows: how often the clone was seen (once, few, many), or a class if it is expanded.

d_call: -; clone_size: once; v_call: TRBV20-1; j_call: TRBJ2-1; cdr3_aa: CSARDQLSQTGFF; cdr3_nt: TGCAGTGCTAGAGATCAGCTTAGCCAAACGGGGTTCTTC
d_call: TRBD1; clone_size: many; v_call: TRBV7-6; j_call: TRBJ2-5; cdr3_aa: CASSITISGGQETQYF; cdr3_nt: TGTGCCAGCAGCATTACCATTTCAGGGGGACAAGAGACCCAGTACTTC
d_call: -; clone_size: once; v_call: TRBV19; j_call: TRBJ1-2; cdr3_aa: CASTTDRYGYTF; cdr3_nt: TGTGCCAGTACCACGGACAGATATGGCTACACCTTC
d_call: -; clone_size: once; v_call: TRBV20-1; j_call: TRBJ2-3; cdr3_aa: CSASGADTQYF; cdr3_nt: TGCAGTGCCAGTGGGGCAGATACGCAGTATTTT
d_call: -; clone_size: -; v_call: TRBV7-6; j_call: TRBJ2-5; cdr3_aa: CASSYRWRERRETQYF; cdr3_nt: TGTGCCAGCAGCTACAGGTGGAGGGAGAGGAGAGAGACCCAGTACTTC
d_call: -; clone_size: -; v_call: TRBV2; j_call: TRBJ2-2; cdr3_aa: CATGNTGELFF; cdr3_nt: TGTGCCACCGGGAACACCGGGGAGCTGTTTTTT
d_call: TRBD1; clone_size: few; v_call: TRBV7-2; j_call: TRBJ2-7; cdr3_aa: CASTVRQGSHEQYF; cdr3_nt: TGTGCCAGCACGGTGCGACAGGGGAGTCACGAGCAGTACTTC
d_call: TRBD1; clone_size: -; v_call: TRBV10-3; j_call: TRBJ1-2; cdr3_aa: CAISADRAYYGYTF; cdr3_nt: TGTGCCATCAGTGCGGACAGGGCCTACTATGGCTACACCTTC
d_call: -; clone_size: -; v_call: TRBV20-1; j_call: TRBJ1-1; cdr3_aa: CSAARDLNTEAFF; cdr3_nt: TGCAGTGCTGCCAGAGACCTGAACACTGAAGCTTTCTTT
d_call: TRBD2; clone_size: few; v_call: TRBV7-2; j_call: TRBJ2-5; cdr3_aa: CASSLGVAGNQETQYF; cdr3_nt: TGTGCCAGCAGCTTAGGGGTAGCGGGGAACCAAGAGACCCAGTACTTC
d_call: -; clone_size: -; v_call: TRBV6-1; j_call: TRBJ1-1; cdr3_aa: CASSEVRVTEAFF; cdr3_nt: TGTGCCAGCAGTGAGGTCCGGGTCACTGAAGCTTTCTTT
d_call: -; clone_size: few; v_call: TRBV7-9; j_call: TRBJ2-3; cdr3_aa: CASSLVAGEDTQYF; cdr3_nt: TGTGCCAGCAGCTTAGTCGCAGGGGAAGATACGCAGTATTTT
d_call: TRBD1; clone_size: -; v_call: TRBV7-2; j_call: TRBJ1-2; cdr3_aa: CASRRDSSYGYTF; cdr3_nt: TGTGCCAGCAGGCGGGACAGTTCCTATGGCTACACCTTC
d_call: TRBD1; clone_size: -; v_call: TRBV2; j_call: TRBJ2-1; cdr3_aa: CASSKDRGSYNEQFF; cdr3_nt: TGTGCCAGCAGTAAAGACAGGGGCTCCTACAATGAGCAGTTCTTC
d_call: -; clone_size: -; v_call: TRBV7-2; j_call: TRBJ2-3; cdr3_aa: CASSLVGGTHPDTDTQYF; cdr3_nt: TGTGCCAGCAGCTTAGTCGGGGGAACACACCCCGACACAGATACGCAGTATTTT
d_call: -; clone_size: few; v_call: TRBV28; j_call: TRBJ2-5; cdr3_aa: CASSSSWGGETQYF; cdr3_nt: TGTGCCAGCAGTTCAAGCTGGGGTGGGGAGACCCAGTACTTC
d_call: TRBD1; clone_size: -; v_call: TRBV12-3/TRBV12-4; j_call: TRBJ2-2; cdr3_aa: CASSFGQGAVGELFF; cdr3_nt: TGTGCCAGCAGTTTTGGGCAGGGGGCAGTCGGGGAGCTGTTTTTT
d_call: -; clone_size: -; v_call: TRBV28; j_call: TRBJ1-5; cdr3_aa: CASSLSTYLSDQPQHF; cdr3_nt: TGTGCCAGCAGTTTATCGACGTACCTGTCGGATCAGCCCCAGCATTTT
d_call: TRBD2; clone_size: many; v_call: TRBV18; j_call: TRBJ2-1; cdr3_aa: CASSPGTSGNEQFF; cdr3_nt: TGTGCCAGCAGTCCTGGGACTAGCGGTAATGAGCAGTTCTTC
d_call: TRBD1; clone_size: -; v_call: TRBV6-2/TRBV6-3; j_call: TRBJ1-1; cdr3_aa: CASSYGQGFSDTEAFF; cdr3_nt: TGTGCCAGCAGTTACGGACAGGGGTTTTCGGACACTGAAGCTTTCTTT
d_call: TRBD1; clone_size: -; v_call: TRBV27; j_call: TRBJ1-2; cdr3_aa: CASRGTGGDYGYTF; cdr3_nt: TGTGCCAGCAGGGGGACAGGGGGCGACTATGGCTACACCTTC
d_call: -; clone_size: -; v_call: TRBV10-2; j_call: TRBJ2-5; cdr3_aa: CASSERMRALETQYF; cdr3_nt: TGCGCCAGCAGTGAGAGGATGCGGGCTTTAGAGACCCAGTACTTC
d_call: -; clone_size: -; v_call: TRBV7-4; j_call: TRBJ2-3; cdr3_aa: CASSFRESPTQYF; cdr3_nt: TGTGCCAGCAGCTTCCGCGAGAGTCCCACGCAGTATTTT
d_call: TRBD1; clone_size: -; v_call: TRBV5-1; j_call: TRBJ2-1; cdr3_aa: CASGKTGSSYNEQFF; cdr3_nt: TGCGCCAGCGGCAAGACAGGGAGCTCCTACAATGAGCAGTTCTTC
d_call: -; clone_size: -; v_call: TRBV7-2; j_call: TRBJ2-5; cdr3_aa: CARSLVGGQETQYF; cdr3_nt: TGTGCCAGAAGCTTAGTAGGTGGACAAGAGACCCAGTACTTC
d_call: -; clone_size: few; v_call: TRBV28; j_call: TRBJ1-1; cdr3_aa: CASSLRLFEAFF; cdr3_nt: TGTGCCAGCAGTTTGCGTCTATTTGAAGCTTTCTTT
d_call: -; clone_size: -; v_call: TRBV20-1; j_call: TRBJ2-5; cdr3_aa: CSAREDGQETQYF; cdr3_nt: TGCAGTGCTAGAGAGGACGGCCAAGAGACCCAGTACTTC
d_call: -; clone_size: -; v_call: TRBV6-1; j_call: TRBJ2-7; cdr3_aa: CASSAGTYEQYF; cdr3_nt: TGTGCCAGCAGTGCAGGAACCTACGAGCAGTACTTC
d_call: -; clone_size: -; v_call: TRBV11-2; j_call: TRBJ2-7; cdr3_aa: CASSPGGGTREQYF; cdr3_nt: TGTGCCAGCAGCCCCGGAGGGGGTACTCGCGAGCAGTACTTC
d_call: -; clone_size: -; v_call: TRBV7-9; j_call: TRBJ2-1; cdr3_aa: CASSLSTTPGEEQFF; cdr3_nt: TGTGCCAGCAGCTTATCAACCACCCCGGGAGAAGAGCAGTTCTTC
d_call: -; clone_size: few; v_call: TRBV11-2; j_call: TRBJ2-7; cdr3_aa: CASSLVIGSGSYEQYF; cdr3_nt: TGTGCCAGCAGCTTAGTCATCGGCAGCGGGTCCTACGAGCAGTACTTC
d_call: TRBD2; clone_size: -; v_call: TRBV6-2/TRBV6-3; j_call: TRBJ2-2; cdr3_aa: CATKGRGATGELFF; cdr3_nt: TGTGCCACCAAGGGGCGGGGGGCCACCGGGGAGCTGTTTTTT
d_call: -; clone_size: -; v_call: TRBV7-2; j_call: TRBJ2-7; cdr3_aa: CASSRRQASYEQYF; cdr3_nt: TGTGCCAGCAGCCGAAGACAGGCCTCCTACGAGCAGTACTTC
d_call: -; clone_size: few; v_call: TRBV7-2; j_call: TRBJ1-6; cdr3_aa: CASSWSTDSPLHF; cdr3_nt: TGTGCCAGCAGTTGGAGTACGGATTCACCCCTCCACTTT
d_call: TRBD2; clone_size: many; v_call: TRBV7-2; j_call: TRBJ2-1; cdr3_aa: CASSLVTSGANEQFF; cdr3_nt: TGTGCCAGCAGCTTAGTGACTAGCGGGGCCAATGAGCAGTTCTTC
d_call: TRBD2; clone_size: -; v_call: TRBV7-2; j_call: TRBJ2-7; cdr3_aa: CASSGRAGLEQYF; cdr3_nt: TGTGCCAGCAGCGGGAGGGCCGGATTGGAGCAGTACTTC
d_call: -; clone_size: once; v_call: TRBV6-5; j_call: TRBJ2-5; cdr3_aa: CASGRGQETQYF; cdr3_nt: TGTGCCAGTGGGAGAGGCCAAGAGACCCAGTACTTC
d_call: TRBD2; clone_size: -; v_call: TRBV6-5; j_call: TRBJ2-1; cdr3_aa: CASSQRGGGMNEQFF; cdr3_nt: TGTGCCAGCAGTCAGCGGGGGGGAGGGATGAATGAGCAGTTCTTC
d_call: -; clone_size: few; v_call: TRBV4-1; j_call: TRBJ1-2; cdr3_aa: CASSHKPVVTKNNYGYTF; cdr3_nt: TGCGCCAGCAGCCACAAACCCGTTGTGACAAAAAATAACTATGGCTACACCTTC
d_call: TRBD2; clone_size: -; v_call: TRBV15; j_call: TRBJ2-1; cdr3_aa: CATSRAPSGDYNEQFF; cdr3_nt: TGTGCCACCAGCAGAGCCCCTAGCGGGGACTACAATGAGCAGTTCTTC
d_call: -; clone_size: few; v_call: TRBV4-1; j_call: TRBJ1-1; cdr3_aa: CASSPDNRANTEAFF; cdr3_nt: TGCGCCAGCAGCCCAGATAACAGGGCGAACACTGAAGCTTTCTTT
d_call: TRBD1; clone_size: -; v_call: TRBV6-8; j_call: TRBJ2-7; cdr3_aa: CASRQPGGTGGYEQYF; cdr3_nt: TGTGCCAGCAGACAACCCGGAGGGACAGGGGGCTACGAGCAGTACTTC
d_call: -; clone_size: -; v_call: TRBV2; j_call: TRBJ2-7; cdr3_aa: CAGGTVGYEQYF; cdr3_nt: TGTGCCGGGGGGACAGTTGGCTACGAGCAGTACTTC
d_call: -; clone_size: -; v_call: TRBV6-1; j_call: TRBJ2-7; cdr3_aa: CASRLSSTWPYEQYF; cdr3_nt: TGTGCCAGCAGGCTTTCTAGCACCTGGCCCTACGAGCAGTACTTC
d_call: -; clone_size: many; v_call: TRBV12-3/TRBV12-4; j_call: TRBJ1-5; cdr3_aa: CASSLAGNQPQHF; cdr3_nt: TGTGCCAGCAGCTTAGCTGGCAATCAGCCCCAGCATTTT
d_call: -; clone_size: -; v_call: TRBV6-5; j_call: TRBJ1-1; cdr3_aa: CASGRGMNTEAFF; cdr3_nt: TGTGCCAGCGGCCGCGGCATGAACACTGAAGCTTTCTTT
d_call: -; clone_size: -; v_call: TRBV27; j_call: TRBJ2-3; cdr3_aa: CASSFWRVTTDTQYF; cdr3_nt: TGTGCCAGCAGTTTTTGGAGGGTAACCACAGATACGCAGTATTTT
d_call: -; clone_size: -; v_call: TRBV20-1; j_call: TRBJ1-2; cdr3_aa: CSVAGGNYGYTF; cdr3_nt: TGCAGTGTCGCGGGGGGAAACTATGGCTACACCTTC
d_call: -; clone_size: few; v_call: TRBV7-2; j_call: TRBJ1-2; cdr3_aa: CASSLVGQIGGYTF; cdr3_nt: TGTGCCAGCAGCTTAGTAGGACAAATTGGTGGCTACACCTTC
d_call: -; clone_size: many; v_call: TRBV7-2; j_call: TRBJ1-2; cdr3_aa: CASSLTSGDYGYTF; cdr3_nt: TGTGCCAGCAGCTTAACCTCCGGGGACTATGGCTACACCTTC
d_call: -; clone_size: few; v_call: TRBV7-8; j_call: TRBJ2-7; cdr3_aa: CASSLMVQGNEQYF; cdr3_nt: TGTGCCAGCAGCTTAATGGTGCAGGGGAACGAGCAGTACTTC
d_call: -; clone_size: few; v_call: TRBV7-2; j_call: TRBJ2-1; cdr3_aa: CASSLRGLTEQFF; cdr3_nt: TGTGCCAGCAGCTTAAGGGGGTTGACAGAGCAGTTCTTC
d_call: TRBD1; clone_size: -; v_call: TRBV4-2; j_call: TRBJ1-1; cdr3_aa: CASSHRQGLNTEAFF; cdr3_nt: TGTGCCAGCAGCCACCGACAGGGATTGAACACTGAAGCTTTCTTT
d_call: -; clone_size: -; v_call: TRBV12-3/TRBV12-4; j_call: TRBJ1-2; cdr3_aa: CASSFGGPLDGYTF; cdr3_nt: TGTGCCAGCAGTTTTGGCGGACCCTTGGATGGCTACACCTTC